The T cell receptor beta chain under discussion was sequenced for a study of Graves' ophthalmopathy and Graves' hyperthyroidism (dated by TCRdb to the late 2010s). Turning to the overall study: Peripheral blood was collected before any treatment was given, at the time of initial diagnosis. An independent validation cohort comprised roughly 20 hyperthyroidism patients and 15 to 17 patients who later progressed from hyperthyroidism to ophthalmopathy. In roughly six hyperthyroidism patients, the T-cell repertoires found in thyroid tissue were compared with those found in blood. In total, approximately 130 blood samples were TCR-sequenced: 40 to 45 ophthalmopathy, about 75 hyperthyroidism and some 17 hyperthyroidism-to-ophthalmopathy patients. To explore V-J signatures that separate ophthalmopathy from hyperthyroidism, a discovery set of 95 to 100 patients was enrolled, consisting of 43 with ophthalmopathy and around 57 with stable hyperthyroidism. Once sampling was done, hyperthyroidism patients were given methimazole at a starting dose of 30 mg daily, while ophthalmopathy patients were given high-dose intravenous methylprednisolone. TCR beta repertoire signatures were used to distinguish Graves' ophthalmopathy from Graves' hyperthyroidism and to predict progression to ophthalmopathy. For training and testing, the roughly 93 patients in the discovery cohort were randomly divided in a 7:3 ratio. The research as a whole found: In validation, the model predicted ophthalmopathy progression with 55% to 71% sensitivity and less than 80% specificity; around twelve predicted patients were CT-confirmed with GO in a median of approximately six months. No statistical method was used to set the sample size in advance, and the investigators knew which group each participant was assigned to. Most expanded thyroid clonotypes with a frequency above 0.001 also appeared in blood, which suggests that blood repertoires may reflect the immune response in the thyroid. Ophthalmopathy was separated from stable hyperthyroidism by the 13-signature model with roughly 88% sensitivity and less than 82% specificity in cross-validation and with 80%/75% in the test set.

For repertoire sequencing, the TCR beta CDR3 regions were amplified from RNA transcripts. The first round was an RT-PCR using HTBI primers with the Qiagen OneStep RT-PCR kit, and this first round was followed by a second-round multiplex PCR, then size selection and purification. Libraries were sequenced paired-end with 100 bp reads on an Illumina HiSeq2000. For the original study's pipeline: SOAPnuke was used for read processing, and reads with adapters, uncalled bases, a mean Phred below 15, or no exact constant-primer or identifier match were discarded. COPE v1.2.5 was used to merge high-quality paired reads. Each unique nucleotide sequence was treated as a clonotype, and MiTCR v1.1 was used to align the clonotypes to the IMGT TRB V, D and J references. The analysis was limited to V-J combinations with a frequency above 0.0001, which together covered about 99% of the repertoires. For each V-J combination, a TCR clonal expansion and chaos score was defined as the ratio of F50 clonal expansion to chaos observed in the TCRdist matrix. Welch's t-statistics and random forest were used to reduce the features to about a dozen V-J combinations, which were then used as input to a naive Bayes classifier. The similarity between thyroid and blood repertoires was quantified using the Morisita-Horn index. TCRdb trimmed the raw reads at Q25, called clones with MiXCR and kept productive beta chains. CDR3 protein sequences are deduplicated, and each keeps its most common genes and DNA. TCRdb's processing, not the study's, gives the V and J calls here. The sample table lists 600,000 to 650,000 distinct CDR3 sequences, 20% to 25% of them with a count of one. The ten biggest clones cover about 6.6% of the sample.

This clonotype was seen more than once but under ten times. What this receptor recognizes is not known. Base qualities are missing; no much larger clone stands one base away. Hyperthyroidism was considered stable if no progression to ophthalmopathy occurred within 18 months of follow-up. Hyperthyroidism patients were newly diagnosed, with disease duration under 2 months, and aged 18 to 65 years. Patients were excluded if they had other autoimmune diseases, uncontrolled infections, pregnancy or lactation. Clinical symptoms, serum thyroxine, TRAb, thyroid ultrasound and orbital computed tomography formed the basis of the diagnosis. Ficoll-Paque density gradient centrifugation was used to isolate PBMCs from about 10 ml of fresh peripheral blood. Total RNA was extracted with Trizol reagent and quality-checked on an Agilent 2100 Bioanalyzer. The TCR sequence derives from a woman under 30 with stable Graves' hyperthyroidism. Some clones in this sample may be carry-over from other donors' samples. Donor details come from another sample of the same person, matched by shared clones. Sequencing used peripheral blood.

CDR3 reads: CAWSTTIWETQYF. Read as DNA, the sequence is TGTGCCTGGAGCACGACCATCTGGGAGACCCAGTACTTC. This chain is built from TRBV30 and TRBJ2-5, with no confident D gene call. Looking up the germline V gene (reference sequence) yields CDR1 GTSNPN and CDR2 SVGIG. Deletion took 3 bases off V and 5 bases off J, with a span of 13 bases between the germline ends. The CDR3 starts with the cysteine, ends with the phenylalanine, and has 13 residues. Just CDR3 DNA is preserved here, 39 bases in frame from base 1.